A selection of T cell receptor beta chains follows, all from one sample in a study of OX40 agonist ivuxolimab in advanced cancers. Measured with immunoSEQ multiplex PCR; TCRdb has only the in-frame clones, and not every one. The repertoire holds under 25,000 clones, with over 75% as singletons. This specimen consisted of CD4+ or CD8+ T cells sorted from blood, obtained in a trial of the OX40 agonist ivuxolimab. Every receptor here comes from an adult with an advanced solid tumor such as melanoma, head and neck, liver or kidney cancer. The CDR3 runs from the conserved cysteine through the conserved F or W. A D gene is named only where the DNA matches it firmly. Rows give clone size only sometimes, using once, few, many, or a class for an expanded clone.

>TRBJ1-1|.|12|.|TRBV27
CASRSPNTEAFF
TGTGCCAGCAGAAGCCCGAACACTGAAGCTTTCTTT
>TRBJ1-1|.|14|.|TRBV10-1
CASSDGREVTEAFF
TGCGCCAGCAGTGACGGCAGGGAGGTGACTGAAGCTTTCTTT
>TRBJ2-3|TRBD2|18|.|TRBV5-1
CASSWGLAGYLSTDTQYF
TGCGCCAGCAGCTGGGGACTAGCGGGGTACTTAAGCACAGATACGCAGTATTTT
>TRBJ1-5|TRBD1|15|.|TRBV27
CASSGQGLGNQPQHF
TGTGCCAGCAGCGGACAGGGTTTGGGCAATCAGCCCCAGCATTTT
>TRBJ2-7|.|15|.|TRBV7-2
CASSLDDTGYYEQYF
TGTGCCAGCAGCTTAGACGACACCGGCTACTACGAGCAGTACTTC
>TRBJ2-7|.|15|few|TRBV6-5
CASSSSGRSSYEQYF
TGTGCCAGCAGTTCCTCGGGACGGTCGTCCTACGAGCAGTACTTC
>TRBJ1-3|.|13|.|TRBV9
CASSVGPGNTIYF
TGTGCCAGCAGCGTAGGACCTGGAAACACCATATATTTT
>TRBJ1-1|TRBD1|13|.|TRBV7-9
CASSLGQHTEAFF
TGTGCCAGCAGCTTGGGACAGCACACTGAAGCTTTCTTT
>TRBJ2-7|TRBD1|13|.|TRBV27
CASSLSGTGRQYF
TGTGCCAGCAGTTTATCGGGGACAGGCCGGCAGTACTTC
>TRBJ1-5|.|11|.|TRBV28
CASSAGQPQHF
TGTGCCAGCAGCGCCGGTCAGCCCCAGCATTTT
>TRBJ1-4|.|13|.|TRBV30
CAWRGGRNEKLFF
TGTGCCTGGAGGGGTGGAAGGAATGAAAAACTGTTTTTT
>TRBJ2-7|TRBD1|14|.|TRBV2
CASSWDRANYEQYF
TGTGCCAGCAGTTGGGACAGAGCCAACTACGAGCAGTACTTC